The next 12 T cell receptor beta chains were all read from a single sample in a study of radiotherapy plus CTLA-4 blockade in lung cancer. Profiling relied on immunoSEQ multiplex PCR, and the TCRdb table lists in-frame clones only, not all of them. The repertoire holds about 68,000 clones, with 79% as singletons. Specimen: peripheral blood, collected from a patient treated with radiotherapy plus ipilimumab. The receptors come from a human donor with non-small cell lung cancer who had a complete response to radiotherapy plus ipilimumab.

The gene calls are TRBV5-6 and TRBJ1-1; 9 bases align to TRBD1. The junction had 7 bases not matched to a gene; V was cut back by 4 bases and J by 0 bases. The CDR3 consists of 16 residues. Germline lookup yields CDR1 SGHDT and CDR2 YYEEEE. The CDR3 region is CASSVGTGSMNTEAFF. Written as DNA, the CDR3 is TGTGCCAGCAGCGTCGGGACAGGGTCCATGAACACTGAAGCTTTCTTT.

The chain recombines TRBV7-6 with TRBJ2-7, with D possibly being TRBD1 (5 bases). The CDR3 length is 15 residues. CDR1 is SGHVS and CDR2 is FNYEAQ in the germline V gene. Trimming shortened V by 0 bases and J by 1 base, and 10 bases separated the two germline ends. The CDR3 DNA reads TGTGCCAGCAGCTTAGCGCCGGCAGGGTCCTACGAGCAGTACGTC. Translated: CASSLAPAGSYEQYV.

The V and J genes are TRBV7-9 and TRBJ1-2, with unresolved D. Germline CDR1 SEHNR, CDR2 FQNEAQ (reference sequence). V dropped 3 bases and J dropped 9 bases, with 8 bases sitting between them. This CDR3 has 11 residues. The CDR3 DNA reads TGTGCCAGCAGCTTCCGTCGAAGCTACACCTTC. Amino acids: CASSFRRSYTF.

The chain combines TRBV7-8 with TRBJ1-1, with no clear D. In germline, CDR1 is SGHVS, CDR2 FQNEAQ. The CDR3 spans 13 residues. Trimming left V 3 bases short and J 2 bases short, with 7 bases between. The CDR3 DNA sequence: TGTGCCAGCAGCTTCGGTCGAAACACTGAAGCTTTCTTT. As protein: CASSFGRNTEAFF. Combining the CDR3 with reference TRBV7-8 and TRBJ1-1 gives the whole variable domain GAGVSQSPRYKVAKRGQDVALRCDPISGHVSLFWYQQALGQGPEFLTYFQNEAQLDKSGLPSDRFFAERPEGSVSTLKIQRTQQEDSAVYLCASSFGRNTEAFFGQGTRLTVV.

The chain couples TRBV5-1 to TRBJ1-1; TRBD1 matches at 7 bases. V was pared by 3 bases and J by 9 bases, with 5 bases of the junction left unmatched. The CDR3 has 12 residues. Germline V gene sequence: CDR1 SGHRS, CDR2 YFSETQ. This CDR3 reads CASSSGTAQAFF. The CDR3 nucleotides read TGCGCCAGCAGCTCGGGGACAGCTCAAGCTTTCTTT.

The CDR3 DNA is TGCGCCAGCAGTTTGGGCGGGAACACAGATACGCAGTATTTT. Its protein is CASSLGGNTDTQYF. The V and J genes are TRBV10-1 and TRBJ2-3, with D perhaps matching TRBD2 (6 bases). This CDR3 comprises 14 residues. CDR1 and CDR2 from the germline V gene are WNHNN and SYGVQD (reference sequence). Between the trimmed V and J ends, which lost 5 bases and 2 bases, there was a span of 11 bases.

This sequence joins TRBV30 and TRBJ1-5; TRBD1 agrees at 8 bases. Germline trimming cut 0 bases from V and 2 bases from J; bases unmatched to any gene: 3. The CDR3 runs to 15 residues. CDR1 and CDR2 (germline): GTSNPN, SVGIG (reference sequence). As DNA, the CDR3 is TGTGCCTGGAGTGTCGGACAGGGACGCAATCAGCCCCAGCATTTT. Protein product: CAWSVGQGRNQPQHF.

CDR3 in amino acids: CASSPSGITDTQYF. The CDR3 DNA reads as TGTGCCAGTAGCCCTAGCGGGATCACAGATACGCAGTATTTT. V gene TRBV19 combines with J gene TRBJ2-3; TRBD2 agrees at 9 bases. Looked up from germline, CDR1 is LNHDA and CDR2 is SQIVND (reference sequence). Losses at the gene ends were 6 bases for V and 2 bases for J; bases not matched to a gene: 3. This CDR3 spans 14 amino acids.

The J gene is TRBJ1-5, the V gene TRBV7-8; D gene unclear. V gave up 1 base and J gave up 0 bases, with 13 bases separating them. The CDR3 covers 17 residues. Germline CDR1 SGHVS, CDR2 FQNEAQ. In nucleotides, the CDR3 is TGTGCCAGCAGCTTAGGGCAGCCCTTTCTTAGCAATCAGCCCCAGCATTTT. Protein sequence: CASSLGQPFLSNQPQHF.

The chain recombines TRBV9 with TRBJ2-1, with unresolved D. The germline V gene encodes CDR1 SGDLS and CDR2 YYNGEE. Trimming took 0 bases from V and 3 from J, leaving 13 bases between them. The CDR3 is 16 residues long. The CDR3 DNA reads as TGTGCCAGCAGCGTAGTTGGCCCTACGGGCTACAATGAGCAGTTCTTC. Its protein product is CASSVVGPTGYNEQFF.

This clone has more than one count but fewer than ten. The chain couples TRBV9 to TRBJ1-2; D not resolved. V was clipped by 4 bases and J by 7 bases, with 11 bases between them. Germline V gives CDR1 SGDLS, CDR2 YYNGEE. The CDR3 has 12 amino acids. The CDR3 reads CASSSERAGYTF. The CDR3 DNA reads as TGTGCCAGCAGCTCGGAACGGGCTGGCTACACCTTC.

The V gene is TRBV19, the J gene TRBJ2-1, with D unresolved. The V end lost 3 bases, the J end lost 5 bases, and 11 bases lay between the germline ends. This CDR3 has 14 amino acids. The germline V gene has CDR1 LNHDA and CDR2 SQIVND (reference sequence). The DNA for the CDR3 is TGTGCCAGTAGTATTCAAGCCCAAAACAATGAGCAGTTCTTC. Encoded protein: CASSIQAQNNEQFF.